One TCR beta chain is described in this entry. What it binds is not known. The sample comes from a study of cytomegalovirus exposure and HLA in healthy donors. Study details: Among a few hundred genotyped donors, around 81% fell in the Caucasian-associated ancestry cluster.

PCR involved 60 Vbeta and 13 Jbeta primers. Original analysis: As a later analysis found, there were 80 million to 90 million unique TCR beta chains, of which roughly 11 million were shared. The table came from immunoSEQ multiplex PCR; TCRdb's copy has only in-frame clones and leaves some out. V, J and clone size were drawn from that table, and D and trimming were deduced from the DNA. Here the sample spans tens of thousands of clones, approximately 84% being singletons. General study findings and limits: HLA alleles were associated with 16,000 or so TCR beta sequences in a later analysis at 0.05 false discovery rate. Earlier analysis found most TCR beta V segments productive about 90% or about 30% of the time.

From germline, CDR1 is SGHRS and CDR2 YFSETQ. CDR3 size: 15 residues. Trimming removed 4 bases from V and 2 bases from J; junction bases left unmatched: 7. The sequence came from a young man in good health and CMV-seronegative. The sequencing sample was made of PBMCs. The chain uses TRBV5-1 and TRBJ1-1, with 8 bases that match TRBD1. The CDR3 protein is CASSHQDRANTEAFF. In DNA, the CDR3 is TGCGCCAGCAGCCACCAGGACAGGGCAAACACTGAAGCTTTCTTT.